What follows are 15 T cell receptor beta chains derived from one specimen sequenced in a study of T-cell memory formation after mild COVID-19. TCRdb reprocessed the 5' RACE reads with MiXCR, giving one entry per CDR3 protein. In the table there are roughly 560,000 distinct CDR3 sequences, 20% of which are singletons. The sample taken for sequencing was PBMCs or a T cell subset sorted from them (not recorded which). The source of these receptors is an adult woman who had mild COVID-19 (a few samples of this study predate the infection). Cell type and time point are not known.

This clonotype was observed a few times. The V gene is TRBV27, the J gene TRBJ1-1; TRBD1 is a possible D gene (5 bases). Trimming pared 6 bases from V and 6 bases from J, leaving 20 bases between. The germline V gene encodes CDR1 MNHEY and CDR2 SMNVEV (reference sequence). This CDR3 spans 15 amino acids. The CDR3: CASRGVGRTRAEAFF. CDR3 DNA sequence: TGTGCCAGCAGGGGGGTGGGGAGGACGAGGGCTGAAGCTTTCTTT.

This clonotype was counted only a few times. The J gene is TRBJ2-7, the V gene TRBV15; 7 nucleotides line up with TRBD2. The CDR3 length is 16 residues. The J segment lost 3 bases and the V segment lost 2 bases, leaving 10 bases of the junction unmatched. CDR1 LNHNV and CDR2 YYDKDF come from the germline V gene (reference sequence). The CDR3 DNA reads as TGTGCCACCAGCAGACAGTACCCCTTAGCGGGCTACGAGCAGTACTTC. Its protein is CATSRQYPLAGYEQYF.

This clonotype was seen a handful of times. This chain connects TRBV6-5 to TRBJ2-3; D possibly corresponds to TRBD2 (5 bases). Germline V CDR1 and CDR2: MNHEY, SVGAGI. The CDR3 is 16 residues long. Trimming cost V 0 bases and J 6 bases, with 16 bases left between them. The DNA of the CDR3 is TGTGCCAGCAGTTACTCGAGGGCAGGAGCCAGGGATACGCAGTATTTT. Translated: CASSYSRAGARDTQYF.

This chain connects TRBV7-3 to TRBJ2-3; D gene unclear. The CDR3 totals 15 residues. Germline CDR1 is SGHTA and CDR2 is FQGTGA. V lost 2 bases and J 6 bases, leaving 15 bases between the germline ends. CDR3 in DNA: TGTGCCAGCAGCTTAGGGGTCGTGGGGTGGGATACGCAGTATTTT. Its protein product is CASSLGVVGWDTQYF.

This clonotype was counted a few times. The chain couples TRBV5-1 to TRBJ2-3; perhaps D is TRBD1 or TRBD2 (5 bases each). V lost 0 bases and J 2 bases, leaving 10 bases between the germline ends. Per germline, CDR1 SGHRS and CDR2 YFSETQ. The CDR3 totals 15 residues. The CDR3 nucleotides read TGCGCCAGCAGCTTGGTAGGGGAGTCCACAGATACGCAGTATTTT. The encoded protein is CASSLVGESTDTQYF.

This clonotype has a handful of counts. The CDR3 loop is CASSQFGVAYEQYF. The CDR3 region has the DNA TGTGCCAGCAGCCAATTCGGGGTGGCCTACGAGCAGTACTTC. The gene calls are TRBV7-2 and TRBJ2-7, with D perhaps TRBD2 (5 bases). V was pared by 5 bases and J by 2 bases, with 13 bases between. Germline V CDR1 and CDR2: SGHTA, FQGNSA. The CDR3 covers 14 residues.

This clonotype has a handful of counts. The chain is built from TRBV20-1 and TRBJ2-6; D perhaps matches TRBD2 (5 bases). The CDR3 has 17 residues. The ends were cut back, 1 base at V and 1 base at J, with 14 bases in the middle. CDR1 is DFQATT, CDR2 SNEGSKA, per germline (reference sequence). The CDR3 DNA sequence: TGCAGTGCTAGAGTCAGCCTCGGGGTGTCTGGGGCCAACGTCCTGACTTTC. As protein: CSARVSLGVSGANVLTF.

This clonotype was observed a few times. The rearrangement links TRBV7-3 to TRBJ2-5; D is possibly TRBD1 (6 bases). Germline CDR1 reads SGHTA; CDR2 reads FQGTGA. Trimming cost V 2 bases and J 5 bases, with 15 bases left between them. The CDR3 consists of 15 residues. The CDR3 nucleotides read TGTGCCAGCAGCTTAGTCGGGGCTCAGGGGGAGACCCAGTACTTC. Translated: CASSLVGAQGETQYF.

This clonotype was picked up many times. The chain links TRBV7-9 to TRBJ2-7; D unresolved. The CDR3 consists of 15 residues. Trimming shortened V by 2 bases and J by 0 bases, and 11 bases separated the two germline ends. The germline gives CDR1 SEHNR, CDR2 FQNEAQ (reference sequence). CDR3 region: CASSLPGLDSYEQYF. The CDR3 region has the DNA TGTGCCAGCAGCTTACCGGGCCTGGACTCCTACGAGCAGTACTTC.

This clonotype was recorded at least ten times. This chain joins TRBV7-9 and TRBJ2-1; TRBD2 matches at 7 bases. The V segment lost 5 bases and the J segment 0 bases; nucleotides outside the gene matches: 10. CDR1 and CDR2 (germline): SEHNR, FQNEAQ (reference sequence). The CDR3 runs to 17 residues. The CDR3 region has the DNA TGTGCCAGCAGCAACCGACTAGCTTACGGCTCCTACAATGAGCAGTTCTTC. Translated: CASSNRLAYGSYNEQFF. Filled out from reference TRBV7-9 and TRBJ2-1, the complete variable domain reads DTGVSQNPRHKITKRGQNVTFRCDPISEHNRLYWYRQTLGQGPEFLTYFQNEAQLEKSRLLSDRFSAERPKGSFSTLEIQRTEQGDSAMYLCASSNRLAYGSYNEQFFGPGTRLTVL.

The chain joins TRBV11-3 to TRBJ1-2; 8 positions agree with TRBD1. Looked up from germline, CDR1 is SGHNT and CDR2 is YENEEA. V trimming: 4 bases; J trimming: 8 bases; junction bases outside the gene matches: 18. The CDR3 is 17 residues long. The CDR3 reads CASSSHNDQGAMGGYTF. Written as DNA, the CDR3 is TGTGCCAGCAGCTCCCATAACGATCAGGGGGCGATGGGCGGCTACACCTTC.

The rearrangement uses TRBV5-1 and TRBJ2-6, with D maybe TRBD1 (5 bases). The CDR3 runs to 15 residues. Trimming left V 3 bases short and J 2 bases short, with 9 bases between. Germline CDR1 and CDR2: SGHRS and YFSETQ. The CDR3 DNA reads TGCGCCAGCAGCTGGGCAGGGACTGGGGCCAACGTCCTGACTTTC. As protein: CASSWAGTGANVLTF. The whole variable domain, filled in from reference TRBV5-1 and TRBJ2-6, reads KAGVTQTPRYLIKTRGQQVTLSCSPISGHRSVSWYQQTPGQGLQFLFEYFSETQRNKGNFPGRFSGRQFSNSRSEMNVSTLELGDSALYLCASSWAGTGANVLTFGAGSRLTVL.

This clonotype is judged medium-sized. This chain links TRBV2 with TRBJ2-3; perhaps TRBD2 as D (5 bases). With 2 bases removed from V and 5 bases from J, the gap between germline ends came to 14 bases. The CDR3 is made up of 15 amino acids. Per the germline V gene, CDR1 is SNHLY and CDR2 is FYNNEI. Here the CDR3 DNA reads TGTGCCAGCAGTGAAAGGATGAGTCGGGGAGATACGCAGTATTTT. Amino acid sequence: CASSERMSRGDTQYF. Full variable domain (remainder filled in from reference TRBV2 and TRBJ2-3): EPEVTQTPSHQVTQMGQEVILRCVPISNHLYFYWYRQILGQKVEFLVSFYNNEISEKSEIFDDQFSVERPDGSNFTLKIRSTKLEDSAMYFCASSERMSRGDTQYFGPGTRLTVL.

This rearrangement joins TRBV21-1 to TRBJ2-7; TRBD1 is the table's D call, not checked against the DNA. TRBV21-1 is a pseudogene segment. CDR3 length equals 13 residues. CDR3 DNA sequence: TGTGCCAGCAGCAAACAGGGGGACTGGGAGCAGTACTTC. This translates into CASSKQGDWEQYF.

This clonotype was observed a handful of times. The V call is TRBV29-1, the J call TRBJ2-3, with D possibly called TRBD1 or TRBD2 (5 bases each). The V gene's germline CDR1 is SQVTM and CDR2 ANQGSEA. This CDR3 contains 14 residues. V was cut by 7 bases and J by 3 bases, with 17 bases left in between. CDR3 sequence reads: CSAGTEYRTDTQYF. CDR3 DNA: TGCAGCGCCGGGACCGAATACAGAACAGATACGCAGTATTTT.